Below, 18 T cell receptor beta chains from the same sample are listed, as sequenced in a study of identical twins (dated by TCRdb to about 2016). The library was built by means of 5' RACE. TCRdb records Illumina HiSeq 2000 as the sequencer. TCRdb reran the public reads through fastp at Q25 and MiXCR, keeping productive beta chains. Rows matching on CDR3 protein sequence are summarized as one entry with the most common DNA and genes. The sample profile shows a few hundred thousand distinct CDR3 sequences; 15% of them were found once. The top ten constitute less than 0.5% of the sample. These data were also filed under a second study, of yellow fever vaccine responses in identical twins.

Specimen: CD4+ T cells sorted from blood. These receptors originate from a woman aged 18-29 years in good health.

This clonotype was seen repeatedly, ten times or more. In nucleotides, the CDR3 is TGCAGTGCTAGGAAAGAGACCCAGTACTTC. This translates into CSARKETQYF. V and J are TRBV20-1 and TRBJ2-5; D unclear. The CDR3 has 10 residues. The V end lost 3 bases, the J end lost 3 bases, and 2 bases lay between the germline ends. Germline V gene lookup returns CDR1 DFQATT and CDR2 SNEGSKA (reference sequence).

CDR3 nucleotides: TGTGCCAGCTGTGTTGAAGTTCACAGCGTGCGTGACTATGGCTACACCTTC. Protein product: CASCVEVHSVRDYGYTF. V and J are TRBV6-1 and TRBJ1-2; D unresolved. The V gene lost 8 bases and the J gene lost 3 bases, with 25 bases spanning the gap. This CDR3 is 17 amino acids long. Germline CDR1 and CDR2: MNHNS and SASEGT.

CDR3 coding DNA: TGCAGTGCCCCTTCTGGAAATAATTCACCCCTCCACTTT. It specifies CSAPSGNNSPLHF. The genes are TRBV20-1 and TRBJ1-6; D is unclear. V shed 6 bases and J shed 5 bases, with 11 bases lying between them. Per the germline V gene, CDR1 is DFQATT and CDR2 is SNEGSKA (reference sequence). This CDR3 is 13 amino acids long.

Only a few counts were recorded for this clonotype. The J gene is TRBJ2-3, the V gene TRBV20-1; D may be TRBD1 (6 bases). The germline CDR1 and CDR2 sequences are DFQATT and SNEGSKA (reference sequence). The CDR3 is made up of 13 amino acids. Trimming left V 0 bases short and J 3 bases short, with 7 bases between. The CDR3 DNA reads TGCAGTGCTAGAGAAACAGGGACAGATACGCAGTATTTT. Protein product: CSARETGTDTQYF.

This clonotype was detected ten times or more. In DNA, the CDR3 is TGTGCCACCAGTGAGTTACAGGGGCGGACAGATACGCAGTATTTT. Protein: CATSELQGRTDTQYF. The chain uses TRBV24-1 and TRBJ2-3, with 7 bases lining up with TRBD1. Germline lookup yields CDR1 KGHDR and CDR2 SFDVKD. V trimming: 4 bases; J trimming: 3 bases; junction bases outside the gene matches: 6. The CDR3 has 15 amino acids.

V and J are TRBV29-1 and TRBJ1-1, with no clear D. Germline-derived CDR1 and CDR2 are SQVTM and ANQGSEA. Trimming removed 7 bases at V and 0 bases at J, with 15 bases between. The CDR3 is 14 amino acids. The CDR3 DNA follows: TGCAGCGCGTGGTTGCACGGGATGAACACTGAAGCTTTCTTT. It translates to CSAWLHGMNTEAFF.

This clonotype was recorded many times. The rearrangement uses TRBV24-1 and TRBJ2-5; no firm D call. Germline assignment: CDR1 KGHDR and CDR2 SFDVKD. V gave up 6 bases and J gave up 5 bases, with 9 bases separating them. This CDR3 region has 12 residues. The CDR3: CATSRVGETQYF. The CDR3 coding sequence is TGTGCCACCAGTAGGGTGGGGGAGACCCAGTACTTC.

V usage is TRBV20-1 and J usage is TRBJ2-7; TRBD1 matches 9 bases. The J segment lost 1 base and the V segment lost 1 base, leaving 2 bases of the junction unmatched. The germline V gene has CDR1 DFQATT and CDR2 SNEGSKA (reference sequence). The CDR3 contains 14 residues. CDR3 DNA: TGCAGTGCTAGAGCTGGACAGGGGTCCTACGAGCAGTACGTC. Translating it yields CSARAGQGSYEQYV.

This clonotype was detected a few times. This chain joins TRBV20-1 and TRBJ2-3, with 10 positions matching TRBD2. The CDR3 consists of 15 residues. CDR1 and CDR2 from the germline V gene are DFQATT and SNEGSKA (reference sequence). V trimming: 6 bases; J trimming: 1 base; junction bases outside the gene matches: 7. CDR3 sequence: CSAVAGGLGTDTQYF. CDR3 sequence (DNA): TGCAGTGCAGTAGCGGGGGGCCTGGGCACAGATACGCAGTATTTT.

The chain has TRBV15 and TRBJ2-3; D is uncertain. This CDR3 has 13 amino acids. The germline V and J ends were trimmed by 5 bases and 3 bases, with 9 bases remaining between them. The germline V gene has CDR1 LNHNV and CDR2 YYDKDF (reference sequence). CDR3: CATSPTRTDTQYF. The CDR3 region has the DNA TGTGCCACCAGCCCTACCCGAACAGATACGCAGTATTTT.

This chain uses TRBV15 with TRBJ2-1, with no clear D. CDR1 LNHNV and CDR2 YYDKDF come from the germline V gene (reference sequence). The CDR3 consists of 11 residues. V was cut by 1 base and J by 8 bases, with 3 bases left in between. The CDR3, as DNA: TGTGCCACCAGCAGAGCGGATGAGCAGTTCTTC. Protein sequence: CATSRADEQFF.

The V gene is TRBV11-1, the J gene TRBJ1-5, with 10 bases that match TRBD1. This CDR3 contains 18 residues. Germline trimming cut 2 bases from V and 0 bases from J; bases unmatched to any gene: 7. Germline CDR1 reads SGHAT; CDR2 reads FQDESV (reference sequence). The CDR3 bases are TGTGCCAGCAGCTTAAACATCGGGACAGGGGTTAGCAATCAGCCCCAGCATTTT. Amino acid sequence: CASSLNIGTGVSNQPQHF. Full variable domain (missing parts from reference TRBV11-1 and TRBJ1-5): EAEVAQSPRYKITEKSQAVAFWCDPISGHATLYWYRQILGQGPELLVQFQDESVVDDSQLPKDRFSAERLKGVDSTLKIQPAELGDSAMYLCASSLNIGTGVSNQPQHFGDGTRLSIL.

This chain uses TRBV5-1 with TRBJ1-1; D may be TRBD1 (6 bases). V was pared by 2 bases and J by 0 bases, with 11 bases between. This CDR3 spans 15 amino acids. Germline CDR1 is SGHRS and CDR2 is YFSETQ. The CDR3, as DNA: TGCGCCAGCAGCTTCGGCAGGGACATGAACACTGAAGCTTTCTTT. Amino acids: CASSFGRDMNTEAFF.

This clonotype came up a few times. J is TRBJ2-2 and V is TRBV7-9; D might be TRBD1 (5 bases). Germline lookup yields CDR1 SEHNR and CDR2 FQNEAQ (reference sequence). The CDR3 loop spans 16 amino acids. With 5 bases removed from V and 1 base from J, the gap between germline ends came to 14 bases. CDR3 amino acids: CASSRFDSQNTGELFF. CDR3 bases: TGTGCCAGCAGCCGTTTTGACAGTCAGAACACCGGGGAGCTGTTTTTT.

This clonotype was found a few times. The rearrangement links TRBV5-6 to TRBJ2-5, with 7 bases aligning to TRBD1. V dropped 4 bases and J dropped 4; count of bases not matched to a gene: 10. The CDR3 contains 15 residues. Looked up from germline, CDR1 is SGHDT and CDR2 is YYEEEE. The chain's CDR3 is CASSKKTGTPETQYF. In DNA form, the CDR3 reads TGTGCCAGCAGCAAAAAGACAGGGACCCCAGAGACCCAGTACTTC. Complete variable domain (other parts from reference TRBV5-6 and TRBJ2-5): DAGVTQSPTHLIKTRGQQVTLRCSPKSGHDTVSWYQQALGQGPQFIFQYYEEEERQRGNFPDRFSGHQFPNYSSELNVNALLLGDSALYLCASSKKTGTPETQYFGPGTRLLVL.

The rearrangement uses TRBV12-3 or TRBV12-4 and TRBJ2-1; D remains ambiguous. Trimming shortened V by 2 bases and J by 3 bases, and 8 bases separated the two germline ends. The CDR3 runs 14 residues. CDR3 in DNA: TGTGCCAGCAGTTTATTTGCGGACTACAATGAGCAGTTCTTC. It yields the protein CASSLFADYNEQFF.

The rearrangement links TRBV29-1 to TRBJ2-5, with D possibly being TRBD2 (7 bases). Trimming shortened V by 2 bases and J by 4 bases, and 17 bases separated the two germline ends. Germline V lookup: CDR1 SQVTM, CDR2 ANQGSEA. The CDR3 loop spans 15 amino acids. The CDR3 coding sequence is TGCAGCGTTGAACCTCACGTGGGGGGGCGAGAGACCCAGTACTTC. It translates to CSVEPHVGGRETQYF.

This clonotype has more than one count but fewer than ten. This sequence joins TRBV20-1 and TRBJ1-5; the match to TRBD1 covers 7 bases. V was clipped by 2 bases and J by 0 bases; unmatched bases: 4. The CDR3 length is 15 residues. Germline assignment: CDR1 DFQATT and CDR2 SNEGSKA (reference sequence). CDR3 region: CSARSGTASNQPQHF. In DNA, the CDR3 is TGCAGTGCTAGATCGGGGACAGCTAGCAATCAGCCCCAGCATTTT.